This record covers a single TCR beta chain. Its antigen remains unidentified. Each CDR3 protein gets one entry in TCRdb, which reprocessed the 5' RACE reads and gives no DNA. The sample holds fewer than 550,000 distinct CDR3 sequences. Germline CDR1 is MNHEY and CDR2 is SVGAGI. This CDR3 has 13 residues. These data are taken from a study of T cells expressing NK-cell markers. Study observations and caveats: Dominant NKG2C+ clonotypes in roughly 6 donors made up roughly 1.0-7.0% of CD8+ T cells.

This TCR was sampled from a woman aged 45 to 65 in good health. The rearrangement uses TRBV6-5 and TRBJ1-3; without DNA, the TCRdb call of TRBD1 cannot be checked. Sequenced material: blood T cells: a sorted CD56 or NKG2C T cell subset, CD4+ or CD8+ T cells, or bulk PBMC T cells (not recorded which). The CDR3 reads CASRDPWGAGQYF.